Presented here are 21 T cell receptor beta chains from one specimen sequenced in a study of CD8 T cells in ankylosing spondylitis. TCRdb ran MiXCR on the 5' RACE reads and lists one entry per CDR3 protein. The sample yields about 250,000 distinct CDR3 sequences, 32% seen once. The sample taken for sequencing was blood, either unsorted or a sorted T cell fraction (not recorded which). The receptors originated from a male donor with ankylosing spondylitis or in good health (not recorded which).

This clonotype has more than one count but fewer than ten. The chain couples TRBV20-1 to TRBJ2-4; possibly TRBD2 for D (6 bases). The V end lost 6 bases, the J end lost 0 bases, and 15 bases lay between the germline ends. The CDR3 contains 15 residues. Germline V gives CDR1 DFQATT, CDR2 SNEGSKA (reference sequence). The CDR3 is CSARTGLKAKNIQYF. The CDR3 DNA is TGCAGTGCGAGGACGGGACTCAAAGCCAAAAACATTCAGTACTTC.

V is TRBV20-1 and J is TRBJ2-7; D is uncertain. The CDR3 contains 14 residues. Germline V lookup: CDR1 DFQATT, CDR2 SNEGSKA (reference sequence). V lost 4 bases, J lost 0 bases, and 13 bases lay in between. As DNA, the CDR3 is TGCAGTGCTATCCCGATCTCCCTCTCCTACGAGCAGTACTTC. This sequence encodes CSAIPISLSYEQYF.

The sample holds a few counts of this clonotype. The chain employs TRBV20-1 and TRBJ1-1; 7 bases are a match to TRBD1. Trimming at V came to 3 bases and at J to 6 bases, leaving 7 bases not matched to a gene. Germline V gene sequence: CDR1 DFQATT, CDR2 SNEGSKA (reference sequence). This CDR3 contains 13 residues. CDR3 DNA sequence: TGCAGTGCTAGCCGTGACAGGGTTTCTGAAGCTTTCTTT. Residues: CSASRDRVSEAFF.

The rearrangement uses TRBV20-1 and TRBJ2-7; 9 bases are shared with TRBD1. This CDR3 is built from 14 residues. After removal of 5 bases from V and 2 bases from J, the junction contained 7 bases not matched to a gene. Germline lookup yields CDR1 DFQATT and CDR2 SNEGSKA (reference sequence). The chain's CDR3 is CSAWTGDLTYEQYF. As DNA, the CDR3 is TGCAGTGCTTGGACAGGGGATCTCACCTACGAGCAGTACTTC.

Many counts were recorded for this clonotype. The genes are TRBV20-1 and TRBJ2-5; the match to TRBD2 covers 11 bases. CDR1 and CDR2 from the germline V gene are DFQATT and SNEGSKA (reference sequence). The CDR3 loop spans 16 amino acids. With V trimmed by 6 bases and J by 5 bases, 14 bases remained unmatched. CDR3: CSAHRGSGGAGETQYF. The DNA for the CDR3 is TGCAGTGCCCACAGGGGTAGCGGGGGGGCCGGGGAGACCCAGTACTTC.

This clonotype was counted a few times. This chain uses TRBV29-1 with TRBJ2-2; TRBD1 might be the D (5 bases). V lost 6 bases to trimming and J lost 3 bases, with 17 bases between them. Looked up from germline, CDR1 is SQVTM and CDR2 is ANQGSEA. This CDR3 region has 15 residues. In nucleotides, the CDR3 is TGCAGCGTCAAAATCAGGGTGGGTGACACCGGGGAGCTGTTTTTT. The encoded protein is CSVKIRVGDTGELFF.

V usage is TRBV7-9 and J usage is TRBJ1-5; TRBD1 aligns across 7 bases. V shed 1 base and J 7 bases; nucleotides not matched to a gene: 7. The CDR3 is made up of 15 amino acids. Germline V gene data show CDR1 as SEHNR and CDR2 as FQNEAQ (reference sequence). The CDR3 DNA reads TGTGCCAGCAGCTTAGTAGGGGGCGGAGAGCAGCCCCAGCATTTT. Its protein is CASSLVGGGEQPQHF.

This clonotype turned up a few times. The chain carries TRBV24-1 and TRBJ2-7, with 9 nucleotides matching TRBD1. J was trimmed by 3 bases and V by 3 bases; bases with no gene match: 5. The CDR3 extends over 15 amino acids. From germline, CDR1 is KGHDR and CDR2 SFDVKD. The CDR3, as DNA: TGTGCCACCAGTGATCCAGGGACAGGGTTCTACGAGCAGTACTTC. This encodes CATSDPGTGFYEQYF.

There are a few counts of this clonotype. J is TRBJ2-1 and V is TRBV6-5; the match to TRBD2 covers 9 bases. Germline V gene lookup returns CDR1 MNHEY and CDR2 SVGAGI. The CDR3 has 15 residues. J lost 6 bases, V lost 0 bases, and 3 bases had no gene match. DNA of the CDR3: TGTGCCAGCAGTTACTCGCGGGGGGGCGGCAATGAGCAGTTCTTC. Translated: CASSYSRGGGNEQFF.

The V call is TRBV9, the J call TRBJ2-5, with TRBD2 matching over 14 bases. CDR1 is SGDLS, CDR2 YYNGEE, per germline. Trimming took 3 bases from V and 2 from J; bases not matched to a gene: 6. The CDR3 is 17 residues long. Here the CDR3 DNA reads TGTGCCAGCAGCGCGACTAGCGGGGGGGCGAGACAAGAGACCCAGTACTTC. It specifies CASSATSGGARQETQYF. Looking up the rest from reference TRBV9 and TRBJ2-5 gives the full variable domain: DSGVTQTPKHLITATGQRVTLRCSPRSGDLSVYWYQQSLDQGLQFLIQYYNGEERAKGNILERFSAQQFPDLHSELNLSSLELGDSALYFCASSATSGGARQETQYFGPGTRLLVL.

The chain is built from TRBV29-1 and TRBJ2-3; D is unresolved. Germline V gene sequence: CDR1 SQVTM, CDR2 ANQGSEA. The CDR3 runs 14 residues. The germline V and J ends were trimmed by 4 bases and 3 bases, with 14 bases remaining between them. CDR3 nucleotides: TGCAGCGTTGTGGCTCAGGACGGAACAGATACGCAGTATTTT. As protein: CSVVAQDGTDTQYF.

This rearrangement joins TRBV7-2 to TRBJ2-3, with 7 nucleotides matching TRBD2. The CDR3 contains 15 residues. The germline CDR1 and CDR2 sequences are SGHTA and FQGNSA. The trim removed 5 bases at V and 2 bases at J, leaving 7 bases unmatched. CDR3 sequence (DNA): TGTGCCAGCAGCGGGTATCGGGGGGACACAGATACGCAGTATTTT. This sequence encodes CASSGYRGDTDTQYF.

The chain employs TRBV2 and TRBJ2-1, with unresolved D. Germline CDR1 is SNHLY and CDR2 is FYNNEI. The CDR3 length is 12 residues. Trimming pared 3 bases from V and 9 bases from J, leaving 9 bases between. The CDR3 DNA is TGTGCCAGCAGTGACGAGTCAGTTGAGCAGTTCTTC. Translated: CASSDESVEQFF.

About this clonotype: Compared with germline, one end of the junction differs, possibly owing to a read error. CDR3 DNA: TGCGCCAACAGTGGAGGGACTTACTACGAGCAGTACTTC. Its protein product is CANSGGTYYEQYF. The chain links TRBV10-2 to TRBJ2-7; D may be TRBD2 (6 bases). The CDR3 sequence is 13 residues long. In germline, CDR1 is WSHSY, CDR2 SAAADI.

The chain couples TRBV28 to TRBJ1-2; maybe TRBD1 (6 bases). Per the germline V gene, CDR1 is MDHEN and CDR2 is SYDVKM. The V end lost 3 bases, the J end lost 4 bases, and 18 bases lay between the germline ends. The CDR3 is 16 amino acids. The CDR3 loop reads CASSLMRSGEAYGYTF. Written as DNA, the CDR3 is TGTGCCAGCAGTTTGATGCGGTCAGGGGAGGCCTATGGCTACACCTTC.

V and J are TRBV7-2 and TRBJ1-1, with D hard to call. Trimming left V 5 bases short and J 7 bases short, with 14 bases between. The CDR3 has 13 residues. Germline CDR1 SGHTA, CDR2 FQGNSA. The CDR3 DNA reads as TGTGCCAGCAGCATGAGACGTTTCGGTGAAGCTTTCTTT. It encodes CASSMRRFGEAFF.

This clonotype turned up a few times. The genes are TRBV29-1 and TRBJ2-4, with a tentative D call TRBD2 (5 bases). The CDR3 is made up of 13 amino acids. Germline assignment: CDR1 SQVTM and CDR2 ANQGSEA. Trimming cost V 5 bases and J 8 bases, with 16 bases left between them. DNA for the CDR3: TGCAGCGTTACCACTCGGGGATCGGACATTCAGTACTTC. Translated: CSVTTRGSDIQYF.

This sequence joins TRBV5-1 and TRBJ2-1; D is unclear. Trimming pared 1 base from V and 7 bases from J, leaving 3 bases between. Germline CDR1 SGHRS, CDR2 YFSETQ. The length of the CDR3 is 11 residues. CDR3 coding DNA: TGCGCCAGCAGCTTGATGAATGAGCAGTTCTTC. Its translation is CASSLMNEQFF.

V gene TRBV20-1 combines with J gene TRBJ1-1, with D perhaps matching TRBD1 (6 bases). The V and J ends lost 6 bases and 2 bases respectively, with 13 bases between them. Germline CDR1 and CDR2: DFQATT and SNEGSKA (reference sequence). CDR3 length: 13 amino acids. In DNA, the CDR3 is TGCAGTGCCCTTACAGGGAGCAACACTGAAGCTTTCTTT. As protein: CSALTGSNTEAFF.

The rearrangement uses TRBV10-2 and TRBJ1-1, with no clear D. The V gene's germline CDR1 is WSHSY and CDR2 SAAADI. CDR3 length: 13 residues. V lost 0 bases, J lost 8 bases, and 10 bases lay in between. The CDR3 sequence is CASSESTRREAFF. The CDR3 bases are TGCGCCAGCAGTGAGTCGACTCGCAGGGAAGCTTTCTTT.

There are a few counts of this clonotype. CDR3 sequence: CSVLGTGSSREQYF. The CDR3 region has the DNA TGCAGTGTCCTCGGGACAGGGTCCTCTCGTGAGCAGTACTTC. This sequence joins TRBV20-1 and TRBJ2-7; 9 bases are a match to TRBD1. J lost 7 bases, V lost 7 bases, and 14 bases had no gene match. Germline-derived CDR1 and CDR2 are DFQATT and SNEGSKA (reference sequence). The CDR3 is made up of 14 amino acids.